A single TCR beta chain is shown here with its context. The antigen is not known. This sample was included in a study of shared clonotypes between healthy human individuals. Original data processing: ImmunoSEQ output held junction-only sequences without quality scores, so filtering differed. Generated by immunoSEQ multiplex PCR, the TCRdb table keeps only in-frame clones and is missing some. The V and J calls and clone size are taken from that table; D and trimming were inferred from the DNA. Here the sample spans around 500,000 clones, 75% to 85% being singletons. Study-level points and caveats: Only blood was sampled, and tissue TCR repertoires likely differ from blood ones.

There are 13 residues in the CDR3. Trimming took off 6 bases at V and 4 bases at J, with 12 bases between the two ends. Germline values: CDR1 MNHEY, CDR2 SVGAGI. This rearrangement joins TRBV6-5 to TRBJ1-1; D possibly corresponds to TRBD1 (5 bases). The receptor was isolated from a woman aged 40 to 50 in good health. Some clones in this sample may be carry-over from other donors' samples. The sequencing input was PBMCs. Here the CDR3 DNA reads TGTGCCAGCAGGGACACGGGAGGCACTGAAGCTTTCTTT. Encoded protein: CASRDTGGTEAFF.